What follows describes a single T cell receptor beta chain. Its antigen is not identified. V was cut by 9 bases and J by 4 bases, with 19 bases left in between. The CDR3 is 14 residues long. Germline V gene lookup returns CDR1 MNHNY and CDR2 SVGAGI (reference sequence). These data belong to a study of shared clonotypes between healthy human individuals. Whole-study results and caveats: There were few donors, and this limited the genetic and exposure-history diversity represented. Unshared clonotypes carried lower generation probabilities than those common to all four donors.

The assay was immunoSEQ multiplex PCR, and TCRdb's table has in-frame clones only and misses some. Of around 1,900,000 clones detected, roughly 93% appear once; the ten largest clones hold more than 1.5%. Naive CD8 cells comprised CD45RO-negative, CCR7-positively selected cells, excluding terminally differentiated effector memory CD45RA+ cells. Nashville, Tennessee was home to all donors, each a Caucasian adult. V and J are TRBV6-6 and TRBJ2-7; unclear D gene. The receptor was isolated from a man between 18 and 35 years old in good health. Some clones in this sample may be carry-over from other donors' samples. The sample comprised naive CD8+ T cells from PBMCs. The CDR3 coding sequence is TGTGCCAGTAACCCTGGGATTATGGGTTACGAGCAGTACTTC. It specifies CASNPGIMGYEQYF.